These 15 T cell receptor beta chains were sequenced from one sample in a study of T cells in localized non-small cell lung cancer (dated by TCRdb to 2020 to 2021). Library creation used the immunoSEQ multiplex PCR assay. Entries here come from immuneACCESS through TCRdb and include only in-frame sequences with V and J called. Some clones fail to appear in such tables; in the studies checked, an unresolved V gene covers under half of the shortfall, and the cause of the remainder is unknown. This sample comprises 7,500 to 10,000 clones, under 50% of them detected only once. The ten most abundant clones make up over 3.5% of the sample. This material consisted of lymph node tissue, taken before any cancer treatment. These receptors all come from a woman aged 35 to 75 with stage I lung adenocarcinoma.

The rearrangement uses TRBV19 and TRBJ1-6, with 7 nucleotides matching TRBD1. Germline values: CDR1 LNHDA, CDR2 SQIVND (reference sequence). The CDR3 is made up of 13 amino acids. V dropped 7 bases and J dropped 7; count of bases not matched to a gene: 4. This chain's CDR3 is CASTRDRNSPLHF. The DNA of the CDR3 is TGTGCCAGTACCCGGGACAGAAATTCACCCCTCCACTTT.

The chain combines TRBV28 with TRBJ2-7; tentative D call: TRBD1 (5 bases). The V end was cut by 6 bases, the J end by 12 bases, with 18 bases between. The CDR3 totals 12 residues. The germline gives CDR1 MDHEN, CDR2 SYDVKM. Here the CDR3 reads CASSPGHYRSYF. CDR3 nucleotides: TGTGCCAGCAGCCCAGGACACTACCGGTCGTACTTC.

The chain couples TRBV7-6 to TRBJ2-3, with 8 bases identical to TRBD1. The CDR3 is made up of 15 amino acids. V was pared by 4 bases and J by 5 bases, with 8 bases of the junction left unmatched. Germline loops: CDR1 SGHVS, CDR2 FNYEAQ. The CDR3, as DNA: TGTGCCAGCAGCTCATCAGGGGGCCAGGGAGATACGCAGTATTTT. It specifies CASSSSGGQGDTQYF.

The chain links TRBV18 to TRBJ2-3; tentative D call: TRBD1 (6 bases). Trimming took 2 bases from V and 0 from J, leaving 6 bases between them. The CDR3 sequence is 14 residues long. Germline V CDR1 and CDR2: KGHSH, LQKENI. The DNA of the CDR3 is TGTGCCAGCTCACCAGGACAGAGCACAGATACGCAGTATTTT. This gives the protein CASSPGQSTDTQYF.

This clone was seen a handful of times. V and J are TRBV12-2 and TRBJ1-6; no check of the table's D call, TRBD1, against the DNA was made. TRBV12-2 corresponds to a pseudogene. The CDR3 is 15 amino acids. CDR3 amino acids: CASRYRTGGNSPLHF. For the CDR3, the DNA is TGTGCAAGTCGCTACCGGACAGGGGGCAATTCACCCCTCCACTTT.

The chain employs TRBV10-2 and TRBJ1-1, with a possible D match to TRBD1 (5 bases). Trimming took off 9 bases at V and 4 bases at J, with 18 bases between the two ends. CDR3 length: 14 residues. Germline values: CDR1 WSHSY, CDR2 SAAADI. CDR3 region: CASRAGGGGTEAFF. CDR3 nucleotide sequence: TGCGCCAGTCGGGCGGGCGGGGGTGGCACTGAAGCTTTCTTT.

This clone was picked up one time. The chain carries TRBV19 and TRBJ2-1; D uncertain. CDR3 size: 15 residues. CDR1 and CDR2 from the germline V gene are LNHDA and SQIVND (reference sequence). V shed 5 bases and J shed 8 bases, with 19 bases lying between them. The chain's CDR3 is CASSSTGGRFDEQFF. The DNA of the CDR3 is TGTGCCAGTAGTTCAACCGGCGGACGGTTCGATGAGCAGTTCTTC.

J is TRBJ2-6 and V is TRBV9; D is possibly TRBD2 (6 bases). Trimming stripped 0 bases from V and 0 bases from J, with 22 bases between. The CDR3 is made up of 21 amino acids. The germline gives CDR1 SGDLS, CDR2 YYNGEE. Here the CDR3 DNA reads TGTGCCAGCAGCGTAGGTGATGGTACGGGAGTTCTTAACTCTGGGGCCAACGTCCTGACTTTC. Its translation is CASSVGDGTGVLNSGANVLTF.

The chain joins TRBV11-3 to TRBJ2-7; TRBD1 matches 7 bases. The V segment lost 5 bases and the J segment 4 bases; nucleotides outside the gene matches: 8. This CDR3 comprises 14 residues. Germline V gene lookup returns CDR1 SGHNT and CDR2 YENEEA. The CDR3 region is CASSPRDSIYEQYF. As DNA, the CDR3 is TGTGCCAGCAGCCCCCGGGACAGTATTTACGAGCAGTACTTC.

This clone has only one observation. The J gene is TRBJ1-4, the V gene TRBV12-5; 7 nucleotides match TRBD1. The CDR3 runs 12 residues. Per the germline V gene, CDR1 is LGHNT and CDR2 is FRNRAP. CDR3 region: CVSRGGPGKLFF. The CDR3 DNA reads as TGTGTCAGCAGGGGGGGTCCAGGAAAACTGTTTTTT.

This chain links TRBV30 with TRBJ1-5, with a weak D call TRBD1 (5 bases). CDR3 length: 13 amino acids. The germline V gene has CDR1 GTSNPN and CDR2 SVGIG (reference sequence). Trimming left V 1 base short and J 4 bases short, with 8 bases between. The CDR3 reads CAWSEQVNQPQHF. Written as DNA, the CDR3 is TGTGCCTGGAGTGAACAGGTTAATCAGCCCCAGCATTTT. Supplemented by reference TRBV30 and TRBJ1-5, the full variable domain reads SQTIHQWPATLVQPVGSPLSLECTVEGTSNPNLYWYRQAAGRGLQLLFYSVGIGQISSEVPQNLSASRPQDRQFILSSKKLLLSDSGFYLCAWSEQVNQPQHFGDGTRLSIL.

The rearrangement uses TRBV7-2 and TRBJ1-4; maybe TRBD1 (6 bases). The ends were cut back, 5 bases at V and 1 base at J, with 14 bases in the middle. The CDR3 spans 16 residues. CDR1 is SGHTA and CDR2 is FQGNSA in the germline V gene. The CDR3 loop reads CASSDRDTRTNEKLFF. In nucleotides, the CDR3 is TGTGCCAGCAGCGACCGGGACACTAGAACTAATGAAAAACTGTTTTTT.

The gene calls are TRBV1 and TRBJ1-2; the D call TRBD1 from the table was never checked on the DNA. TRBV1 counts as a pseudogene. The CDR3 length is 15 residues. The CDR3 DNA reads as TGCGCCAGCAGCCAAGATCAGAACAACAACTATGGCTACACCTTC. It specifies CASSQDQNNNYGYTF.

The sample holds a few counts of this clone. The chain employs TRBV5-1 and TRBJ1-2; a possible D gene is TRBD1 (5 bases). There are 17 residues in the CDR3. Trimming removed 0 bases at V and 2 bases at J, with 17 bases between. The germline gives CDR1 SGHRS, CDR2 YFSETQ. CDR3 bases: TGCGCCAGCAGCTTGGCCATGGGGGAGGAGGGGAACTATGGCTACACCTTC. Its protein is CASSLAMGEEGNYGYTF.

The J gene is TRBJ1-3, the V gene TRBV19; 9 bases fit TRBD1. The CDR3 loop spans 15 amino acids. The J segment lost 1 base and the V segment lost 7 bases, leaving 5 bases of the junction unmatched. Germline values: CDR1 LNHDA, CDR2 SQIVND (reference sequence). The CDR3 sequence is CASTTGGPSGNTIYF. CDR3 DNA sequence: TGTGCCAGTACCACAGGGGGCCCATCTGGAAACACCATATATTTT.